This T cell receptor beta chain was obtained from a study of cytomegalovirus exposure and HLA in healthy donors. Overall study context: Earlier work reported 110 million or so unique TCR beta sequences from approximately 180 million T cells. From HLA-typed donors, an early data release held approximately 85 million unique TCRs.

Primers: 60 Vbeta forward and 13 Jbeta reverse. Generated by immunoSEQ multiplex PCR, the TCRdb table keeps only in-frame clones and is missing some. The top ten clones hold approximately 4% of a sample with around 110,000 clones, around three quarters of them seen once. The CDR3 sequence is 15 residues long. V was shortened by 0 bases and J by 5 bases, with 11 bases between the two germline ends. CDR1 and CDR2 (germline): MGHRA, YSYEKL. Whole-study findings and limits: An analysis that was carried out later associated 16,951 TCR beta sequences with HLA alleles at 0.05 false discovery rate. In vitro work confirmed that three CMV-associated chains recognize CMV antigens.

This clone is a singleton in its sample. Antigen specificity is unknown. Sequencing was performed on PBMCs. This TCR derives from a man aged 30-40 years in good health and CMV-seropositive. This chain connects TRBV4-1 to TRBJ1-5, with D tentatively TRBD1 (5 bases). CDR3 amino acids: CASSQEGQYHQPQHF. Written as DNA, the CDR3 is TGCGCCAGCAGCCAAGAGGGGCAGTACCATCAGCCCCAGCATTTT.